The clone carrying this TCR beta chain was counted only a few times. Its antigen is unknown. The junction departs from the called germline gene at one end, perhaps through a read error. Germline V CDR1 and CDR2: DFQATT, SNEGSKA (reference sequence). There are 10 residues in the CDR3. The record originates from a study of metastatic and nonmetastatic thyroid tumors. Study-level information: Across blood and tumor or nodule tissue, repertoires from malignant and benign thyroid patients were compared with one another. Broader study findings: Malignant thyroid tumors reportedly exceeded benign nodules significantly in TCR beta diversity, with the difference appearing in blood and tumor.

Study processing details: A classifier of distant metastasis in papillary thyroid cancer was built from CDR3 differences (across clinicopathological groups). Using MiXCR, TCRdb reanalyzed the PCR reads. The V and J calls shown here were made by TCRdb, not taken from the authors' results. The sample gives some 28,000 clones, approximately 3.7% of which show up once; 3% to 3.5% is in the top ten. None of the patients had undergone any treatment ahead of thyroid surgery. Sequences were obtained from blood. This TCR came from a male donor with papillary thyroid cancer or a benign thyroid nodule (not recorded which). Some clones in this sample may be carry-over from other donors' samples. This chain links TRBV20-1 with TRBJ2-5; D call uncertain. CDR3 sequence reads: CSAYRETQYF. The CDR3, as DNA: TGCAGTGCCTACCGAGAGACACAGTACTTC.